One and the same sample provided the 29 T cell receptor beta chains below, sequenced in a study of human T cells and chemical hapten exposure. Time point described: healthy volunteer bleed at 2 weeks. Extraction of total RNA was performed on unfractionated whole blood. MiXCR, applied by TCRdb to the RACE reads, yields one record per CDR3 protein. The data contain 100,000 to 150,000 distinct CDR3 sequences, more than 7.5% of them singletons. Sequencing was done on a sample of whole blood. These receptors all come from a male donor in good health. Some clones in this sample may be carry-over from other donors' samples.

J is TRBJ1-5 and V is TRBV15; D might be TRBD1 (6 bases). The CDR3 totals 16 residues. The ends were cut back, 0 bases at V and 7 bases at J, with 16 bases in the middle. CDR1 is LNHNV and CDR2 is YYDKDF in the germline V gene (reference sequence). The CDR3 protein is CATSREGAGEGQPQHF. The CDR3 DNA sequence: TGTGCCACCAGCAGAGAGGGGGCAGGGGAAGGGCAGCCCCAGCATTTT. Looking up the rest from reference TRBV15 and TRBJ1-5 gives the full variable domain: DAMVIQNPRYQVTQFGKPVTLSCSQTLNHNVMYWYQQKSSQAPKLLFHYYDKDFNNEADTPDNFQSRRPNTSFCFLDIRSPGLGDTAMYLCATSREGAGEGQPQHFGDGTRLSIL.

The sample holds a few counts of this clonotype. The chain employs TRBV15 and TRBJ1-2; 9 bases are shared with TRBD1. V lost 5 bases and J lost 12; bases outside the gene matches: 10. Looked up from germline, CDR1 is LNHNV and CDR2 is YYDKDF (reference sequence). The CDR3 covers 13 residues. The CDR3 protein is CATSGNTQGADTF. The CDR3 nucleotides are TGTGCCACCAGCGGAAATACACAGGGGGCAGACACCTTC.

This clonotype appeared a few times. V is TRBV14 and J is TRBJ2-7; D remains unclear. The V and J ends lost 3 bases and 0 bases respectively, with 15 bases between them. CDR1 is SGHDN and CDR2 is FVKESK in the germline V gene. This CDR3 spans 16 amino acids. CDR3 nucleotides: TGTGCCAGCAGCCATAGCAAGTGGGGAAGCTCCTACGAGCAGTACTTC. It codes for CASSHSKWGSSYEQYF.

V usage is TRBV27 and J usage is TRBJ2-3; D possibly corresponds to TRBD1 (5 bases). Germline loops: CDR1 MNHEY, CDR2 SMNVEV (reference sequence). Trimming cost V 7 bases and J 4 bases, with 15 bases left between them. The CDR3 extends over 14 amino acids. The CDR3 nucleotides are TGTGCCAGCAAAAACAAGACAGTCCCAGATACGCAGTATTTT. Translation gives CASKNKTVPDTQYF.

Ten or more counts support this clonotype. The chain carries TRBV20-1 and TRBJ1-6; 8 positions match TRBD1. Germline assignment: CDR1 DFQATT and CDR2 SNEGSKA (reference sequence). The J segment lost 0 bases and the V segment lost 5 bases, leaving 6 bases of the junction unmatched. This CDR3 region has 16 residues. The CDR3: CSAGRQGSSYNSPLHF. CDR3 nucleotides: TGCAGTGCTGGTAGACAGGGGAGCTCCTATAATTCACCCCTCCACTTT.

This clonotype was found a few times. In nucleotides, the CDR3 is TGTGCCAGTAGTACGTCCAATCAGCCCCAGCATTTT. Residues: CASSTSNQPQHF. V gene TRBV19 combines with J gene TRBJ1-5; no clear D gene. CDR1 and CDR2 from the germline V gene are LNHDA and SQIVND (reference sequence). Trimming took off 4 bases at V and 3 bases at J, with 4 bases between the two ends. This CDR3 has 12 amino acids.

In this sample, this clonotype turned up many times. The chain joins TRBV7-6 to TRBJ1-2; 7 bases map to TRBD1. There are 15 residues in the CDR3. V was clipped by 0 bases and J by 7 bases; unmatched bases: 8. Looked up from germline, CDR1 is SGHVS and CDR2 is FNYEAQ. This CDR3 is CASSLAVGGGSGYTF. The CDR3 DNA is TGTGCCAGCAGCTTAGCGGTTGGAGGGGGCAGTGGCTACACCTTC.

This clonotype was observed a few times. This chain uses TRBV6-5 with TRBJ1-6, with 7 bases aligning to TRBD1. Germline V gene lookup returns CDR1 MNHEY and CDR2 SVGAGI. The CDR3 runs 16 residues. V was pared by 2 bases and J by 5 bases, with 6 bases of the junction left unmatched. CDR3: CASSYAAGGNNSPLHF. The CDR3 region has the DNA TGTGCCAGCAGTTACGCGGCAGGGGGGAATAATTCACCCCTCCACTTT.

This clonotype was recorded many times. The V call is TRBV12-3 or TRBV12-4, the J call TRBJ1-1, with 12 positions matching TRBD1. Unmatched junction bases numbered 4, after V lost 6 bases and J lost 5 bases. The length of the CDR3 is 14 residues. DNA for the CDR3: TGTGCCAGCAGGGGACAGGGGGCGAGGACTGAAGCTTTCTTT. This encodes CASRGQGARTEAFF.

This clonotype was recorded a few times. The chain employs TRBV4-3 and TRBJ2-1, with TRBD1 matching 9 bases. V lost 0 bases to trimming and J lost 4 bases; unmatched junction nucleotides: 10. Germline-derived CDR1 and CDR2 are LGHNA and YSLEER. This CDR3 is built from 18 residues. The CDR3 reads CASSQDPKGTGSYNEQFF. The CDR3 coding sequence is TGCGCCAGCAGCCAAGATCCCAAGGGGACAGGGTCATACAATGAGCAGTTCTTC.

The sample holds many counts of this clonotype. This chain links TRBV3-1 with TRBJ1-1; D unclear. Germline-derived CDR1 and CDR2 are LGHDT and YNNKEL (reference sequence). The V end lost 0 bases, the J end lost 5 bases, and 7 bases lay between the germline ends. The CDR3 has 13 amino acids. Written as DNA, the CDR3 is TGTGCCAGCAGCCAAGATAGATGGACTGAAGCTTTCTTT. This translates into CASSQDRWTEAFF.

This clonotype was picked up a small number of times. The chain carries TRBV3-1 and TRBJ2-1; 10 bases match TRBD2. The CDR3 length is 16 residues. Trimming cost V 3 bases and J 9 bases; bases outside gene matches: 11. From germline, CDR1 is LGHDT and CDR2 YNNKEL (reference sequence). The chain's CDR3 is CASSQGTSALRTEQFF. The CDR3, as DNA: TGTGCCAGCAGCCAGGGGACTAGCGCGCTCCGGACTGAGCAGTTCTTC.

This clonotype turned up a few times. This chain's CDR3 is CASSLVGLDTQYF. In DNA, the CDR3 is TGTGCCAGCAGTTTGGTGGGACTAGATACGCAGTATTTT. The V call is TRBV28, the J call TRBJ2-3; perhaps TRBD2 as D (6 bases). The V gene lost 3 bases and the J gene lost 5 bases, with 9 bases spanning the gap. Germline V gene lookup returns CDR1 MDHEN and CDR2 SYDVKM. The CDR3 totals 13 residues.

The chain recombines TRBV28 with TRBJ2-7, with TRBD2 matching over 12 bases. The CDR3 has 16 amino acids. The V segment lost 5 bases and the J segment 2 bases; nucleotides outside the gene matches: 7. The germline gives CDR1 MDHEN, CDR2 SYDVKM. CDR3 in DNA: TGTGCCAGCAGTCCACTAGCGGGAGGTAGGACCTACGAGCAGTACTTC. It is translated as CASSPLAGGRTYEQYF.

Many counts were recorded for this clonotype. V and J are TRBV20-1 and TRBJ2-1; TRBD2 agrees at 9 bases. The CDR3 totals 14 residues. Germline V gene data show CDR1 as DFQATT and CDR2 as SNEGSKA (reference sequence). J gave up 6 bases and V 4 bases, and 7 bases lay outside the gene matches. CDR3 amino acids: CSANPGLAFNEQFF. CDR3 bases: TGCAGTGCTAACCCGGGACTAGCATTCAATGAGCAGTTCTTC.

The genes are TRBV6-6 and TRBJ1-1; D may be TRBD1 (6 bases). The CDR3 has 13 residues. Trimming stripped 2 bases from V and 6 bases from J, with 10 bases between. The V gene's germline CDR1 is MNHNY and CDR2 SVGAGI (reference sequence). CDR3 loop: CASSYLRQAEAFF. DNA for the CDR3: TGTGCCAGCAGTTACCTTCGACAGGCTGAAGCTTTCTTT.

This clonotype was counted at least ten times. This chain joins TRBV5-1 and TRBJ1-1; the D gene is possibly TRBD1 (6 bases). CDR3 length: 13 residues. V lost 0 bases, J lost 4 bases, and 7 bases lay in between. Germline CDR1 and CDR2: SGHRS and YFSETQ. The CDR3 region is CASSLDRATEAFF. The CDR3 coding sequence is TGCGCCAGCAGCTTGGACAGGGCCACTGAAGCTTTCTTT.

In nucleotides, the CDR3 is TGTGCCATCAGTGAGTCGGGACTAGCGGGATCCGGGGAGCTGTTTTTT. Protein: CAISESGLAGSGELFF. The chain carries TRBV10-3 and TRBJ2-2, with TRBD2 identical over 13 bases. Per germline, CDR1 ENHRY and CDR2 SYGVKD. The length of the CDR3 is 16 residues. The trim removed 0 bases at V and 6 bases at J, leaving 1 base unmatched.

The chain joins TRBV12-3 or TRBV12-4 to TRBJ1-1; 9 nucleotides agree with TRBD1. Losses at the gene ends were 5 bases for V and 1 base for J; bases not matched to a gene: 11. The CDR3 contains 17 residues. CDR3 DNA sequence: TGTGCCAGCAGTCCCCCGGGGACAGGGCTTGGGAACACTGAAGCTTTCTTT. It specifies CASSPPGTGLGNTEAFF.

Only a few counts were recorded for this clonotype. This chain uses TRBV2 with TRBJ2-3; maybe TRBD2 (7 bases). The V gene's germline CDR1 is SNHLY and CDR2 FYNNEI. The CDR3 consists of 15 residues. The V and J ends lost 6 bases and 4 bases respectively, with 17 bases between them. The CDR3 DNA reads TGTGCCAGCAGCCAAGGGGGAGGGCCGGCAGATACGCAGTATTTT. This encodes CASSQGGGPADTQYF.

The sample holds many counts of this clonotype. This rearrangement joins TRBV27 to TRBJ2-7; 7 bases align to TRBD2. CDR1 is MNHEY, CDR2 SMNVEV, per germline (reference sequence). Losses at the gene ends were 3 bases for V and 0 bases for J; bases not matched to a gene: 5. This CDR3 has 15 residues. As DNA, the CDR3 is TGTGCCAGCAGTTTGGCTAGCGGTAACTCCTACGAGCAGTACTTC. This encodes CASSLASGNSYEQYF.

This clonotype has only a few counts. The chain uses TRBV2 and TRBJ2-5; either TRBD1 or TRBD2 may supply D (5 bases each). Germline V gene lookup returns CDR1 SNHLY and CDR2 FYNNEI. The CDR3 has 16 amino acids. V was trimmed by 5 bases and J by 4 bases, leaving 20 bases between them. CDR3 in amino acids: CASSLPPRGVRETQYF. CDR3 in DNA: TGTGCCAGCAGTCTACCCCCTAGGGGAGTCAGAGAGACCCAGTACTTC.

The chain links TRBV6-2 or TRBV6-3 to TRBJ1-3, with unresolved D. The CDR3 is made up of 12 amino acids. Trimming cost V 4 bases and J 4 bases, with 5 bases left between them. CDR1 and CDR2 from the germline V gene are MNHEY and SVGEGT. The CDR3 here is CASSSPGNTIYF. Written as DNA, the CDR3 is TGTGCCAGCAGTTCGCCAGGAAACACCATATATTTT.

This clonotype was seen a few times. The V and J genes are TRBV12-3 or TRBV12-4 and TRBJ2-5; 10 positions agree with TRBD1. J lost 0 bases, V lost 5 bases, and 3 bases had no gene match. The CDR3 has 15 residues. CDR3 loop: CASSVGTGDQETQYF. CDR3 nucleotide sequence: TGTGCCAGCAGTGTCGGGACAGGGGACCAAGAGACCCAGTACTTC.

CDR3 in amino acids: CASSSGQLNTGELFF. CDR3 sequence (DNA): TGTGCCAGCAGCTCGGGACAGCTCAACACCGGGGAGCTGTTTTTT. The V and J genes are TRBV5-6 and TRBJ2-2, with 7 positions matching TRBD1. The CDR3 totals 15 residues. Germline CDR1 SGHDT, CDR2 YYEEEE. V trimming: 3 bases; J trimming: 2 bases; junction bases outside the gene matches: 4.

This CDR3 reads CASSYTGGVSEKLFF. The CDR3, as DNA: TGTGCCAGCAGTTACACAGGGGGCGTATCTGAAAAACTGTTTTTT. The V call is TRBV6-2 or TRBV6-3, the J call TRBJ1-4, with 9 bases matching TRBD1. CDR1 and CDR2 from the germline V gene are MNHEY and SVGEGT. This CDR3 is built from 15 residues. V dropped 2 bases and J dropped 7; count of bases not matched to a gene: 5.

This clonotype has a handful of counts. The chain employs TRBV18 and TRBJ2-3; maybe TRBD2 (5 bases). Germline assignment: CDR1 KGHSH and CDR2 LQKENI. Trimming took 2 bases from V and 2 from J, leaving 8 bases between them. The CDR3 sequence is 14 residues long. The CDR3 loop reads CASSPIGVTDTQYF. The CDR3 region has the DNA TGTGCCAGCTCACCAATCGGGGTCACAGATACGCAGTATTTT.

In its sample, this clonotype was seen a few times. This chain links TRBV15 with TRBJ2-3; D is unclear. Germline V gene lookup returns CDR1 LNHNV and CDR2 YYDKDF (reference sequence). The V end was cut by 0 bases, the J end by 6 bases, with 19 bases between. The CDR3 has 17 residues. CDR3 DNA: TGTGCCACCAGCAGAGAAATCCTCGGCAGACTCGCCGATACGCAGTATTTT. Translating gives CATSREILGRLADTQYF.

This clonotype has just a few counts. This chain joins TRBV6-1 and TRBJ1-1; TRBD1 matches at 8 bases. Trimming took 6 bases from V and 0 from J; bases not matched to a gene: 3. The CDR3 spans 14 residues. Germline V lookup: CDR1 MNHNS, CDR2 SASEGT. The CDR3 DNA reads as TGTGCCAGCAGGGCGGGACAGGTGAACACTGAAGCTTTCTTT. It specifies CASRAGQVNTEAFF.